This T cell receptor (beta chain) was identified during a study of radiation and T cells in renal cell carcinoma. Sequencing used immunoSEQ multiplex PCR; TCRdb keeps in-frame clones, though not all of them. The repertoire consists of tens of thousands of clones, with roughly 80% occurring once and the leading ten covering approximately 8.8%. Whole-study findings and limits: No pretreatment tumor biopsies were available for baseline clonotypes. Top tumor clonotypes rose in blood 2 weeks post-radiation, then contracted.

Of note for this clone: Its target is unknown.

The CDR3 has 19 amino acids. Per the germline V gene, CDR1 is SGHVS and CDR2 is FNYEAQ. V was clipped by 1 base and J by 2 bases, with 18 bases between them. Time point indicated: blood 4 weeks post-SBRT, at nephrectomy. Treatment reported: 15 Gy SBRT to primary tumor, nephrectomy 4 weeks later. This material consisted of blood, taken from a patient whose treatment included radiotherapy and nephrectomy. J is TRBJ2-6 and V is TRBV7-6; no clear D. The sequence derives from a man aged 50 to 60 with renal cell carcinoma. The CDR3 sequence is CASSLEVWTDVPGANVLTF. DNA for the CDR3: TGTGCCAGCAGCTTAGAGGTTTGGACGGATGTACCTGGGGCCAACGTCCTGACTTTC.